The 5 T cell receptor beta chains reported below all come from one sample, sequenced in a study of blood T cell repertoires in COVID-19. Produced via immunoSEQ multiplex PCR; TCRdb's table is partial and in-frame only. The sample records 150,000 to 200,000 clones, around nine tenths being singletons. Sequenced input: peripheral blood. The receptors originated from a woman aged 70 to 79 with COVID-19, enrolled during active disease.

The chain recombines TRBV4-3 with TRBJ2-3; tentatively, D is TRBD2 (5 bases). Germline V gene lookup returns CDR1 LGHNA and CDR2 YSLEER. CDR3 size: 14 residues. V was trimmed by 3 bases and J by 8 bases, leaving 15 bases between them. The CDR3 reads CASSQARMSGTQYF. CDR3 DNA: TGCGCCAGCAGCCAGGCGCGCATGAGCGGTACGCAGTATTTT.

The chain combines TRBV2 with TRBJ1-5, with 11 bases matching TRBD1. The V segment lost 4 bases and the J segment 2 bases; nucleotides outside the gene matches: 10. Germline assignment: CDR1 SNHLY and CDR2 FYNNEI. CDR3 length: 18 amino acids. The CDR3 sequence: CASSGMGQGVSGNQPQHF. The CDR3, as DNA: TGTGCCAGCAGTGGGATGGGACAGGGGGTTAGTGGCAATCAGCCCCAGCATTTT.

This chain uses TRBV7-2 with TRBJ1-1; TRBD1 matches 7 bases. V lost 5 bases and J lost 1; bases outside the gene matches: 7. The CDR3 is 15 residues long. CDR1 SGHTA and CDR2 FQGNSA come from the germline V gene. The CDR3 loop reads CASSPQTGQNTEAFF. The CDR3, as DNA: TGTGCCAGCAGCCCCCAGACAGGGCAGAACACTGAAGCTTTCTTT.

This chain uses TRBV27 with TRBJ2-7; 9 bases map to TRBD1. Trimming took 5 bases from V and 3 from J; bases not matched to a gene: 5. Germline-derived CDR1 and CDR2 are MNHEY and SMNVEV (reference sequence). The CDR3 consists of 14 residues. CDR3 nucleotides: TGTGCCAGCAGTGCCGGGACAGGGTTCTACGAGCAGTACTTC. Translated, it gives CASSAGTGFYEQYF.

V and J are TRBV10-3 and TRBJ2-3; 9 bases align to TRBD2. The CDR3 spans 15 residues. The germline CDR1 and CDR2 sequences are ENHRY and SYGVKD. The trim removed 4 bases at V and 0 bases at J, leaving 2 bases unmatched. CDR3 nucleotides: TGTGCCATCAGTGGACTAGCGGCTAGCACAGATACGCAGTATTTT. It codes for CAISGLAASTDTQYF.